This paragraph covers one T cell receptor (beta chain) sequence. The clone's antigen remains unknown. No base-level quality is on record; no much larger clone is a single base apart. Distinct nucleotide sequences in the sample also encode this CDR3. The immunoSEQ Assay, a bias-controlled multiplex PCR, was used to amplify TCRbeta CDR3 regions from genomic DNA. In the original analysis: The number of nucleated cells in each sample was estimated by amplification of reference gene primers within the assay. To quantify the absolute abundance of each unique TCRbeta CDR3 rearrangement, sequence reads were collapsed and filtered. For each sample, productive Simpson clonality was calculated as the square root of Simpson's diversity index across productive rearrangements. TCRdb took this table from immuneACCESS and kept in-frame rearrangements with V and J called. Such tables lack part of the clones; where checked against another copy, unresolved V genes explain under half of the gap, and the rest is unexplained. V, J and clone size were drawn from that table, and D and trimming were deduced from the DNA. Here the sample has about 360,000 clones; around 87% occur a single time. Roughly 2% of the sample is taken by the ten largest.

This sample is drawn from a study of blood T cell repertoires in COVID-19 (TCRdb year 2020). For the wider study: Recovered participants in ImmuneRACE Cohort 3 were defined by two consecutive negative NP/OP PCR tests, clearance by a healthcare professional, or resolution of symptoms. Sample metadata almost always included a de-identified subject ID, COVID-19 status, age in years and sex. The prospective study material was composed of cDNA or gDNA derived from T cells, B-cell-depleted T cells, or PBMCs. Where available, HLA class I and class II types were taken from metadata supplied by the sample provider and were not determined by assay-based typing. The collaborator samples originated in the United States, Italy and Spain and spanned the acute and convalescent phases of COVID-19. Subjects who had been exposed to COVID-19, were actively infected with it, or had recovered from it provided the deeply sampled blood TCRbeta repertoires that made up the dataset. The samples were drawn from two sources: the first 160 participants of the ongoing ImmuneRACE study, and 950 to 1,500 subjects contributed by 6 global collaborators. The repertoires were released in a freely available public database meant as a resource for research on the immune response to SARS-CoV-2.

Paper-wide results and their limitations: The amount of clinical and demographic metadata varied by source and participant and was provided uncurated.

Enrolling through a virtual design, the prospective study's participants ranged in age from roughly 18 to 89 years and lived across 24 United States geographic areas. Cohort assignment in the prospective study relied on participant-reported clinical history from a screening survey and a study questionnaire. In the prospective study, whole blood, serum and a nasopharyngeal or oropharyngeal swab were collected from each participant by mobile phlebotomists. Prospective study participants could optionally give additional blood draws and questionnaires over a roughly two-month period. Prospective study blood samples were shipped either frozen or at room temperature before DNA extraction. Taken from cysteine to phenylalanine, the CDR3 has 14 residues. The sequence is cut down to CDR3 DNA, 42 bases in frame from base 1. The germline ends are 8 bases apart after V is trimmed by 0 bases and J by 1 base. From the germline V gene, CDR1 is SGHRS and CDR2 is YFSETQ.

Sequencing input: PBMCs or T cells enriched from blood (not recorded which). This TCR came from a man in his forties in a cohort exposed to, infected with or recovered from COVID-19 (not recorded which). The V and J genes are TRBV5-1 and TRBJ2-7; no D segment can be confidently identified. The CDR3 reads CASSLVGRSYEQYF. The nucleotide sequence reads as follows: TGCGCCAGCAGCTTGGTTGGCAGGTCCTACGAGCAGTACTTC.